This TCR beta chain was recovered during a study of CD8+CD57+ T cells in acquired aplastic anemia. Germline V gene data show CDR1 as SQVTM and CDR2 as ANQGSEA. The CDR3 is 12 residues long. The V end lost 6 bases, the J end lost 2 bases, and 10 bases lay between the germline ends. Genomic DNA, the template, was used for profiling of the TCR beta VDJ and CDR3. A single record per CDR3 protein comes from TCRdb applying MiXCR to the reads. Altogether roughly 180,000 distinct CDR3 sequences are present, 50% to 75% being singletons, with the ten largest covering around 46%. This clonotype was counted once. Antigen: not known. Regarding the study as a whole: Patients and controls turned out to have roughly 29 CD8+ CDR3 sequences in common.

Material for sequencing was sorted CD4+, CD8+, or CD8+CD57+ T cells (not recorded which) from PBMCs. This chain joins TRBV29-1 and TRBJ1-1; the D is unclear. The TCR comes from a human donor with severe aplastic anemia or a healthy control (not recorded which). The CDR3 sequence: CSVRTVNTEAFF. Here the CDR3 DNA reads TGCAGCGTGAGGACCGTAAACACTGAAGCTTTCTTT.